These T cell receptor beta chains were read from a single sample in a study of shared clonotypes between healthy human individuals. TCRdb's copy holds only in-frame clones and misses some; the assay was immunoSEQ multiplex PCR. Of 2,500,000 or so clones in the sample, 85% to 95% were seen once. The sequencing sample was made of naive CD4+ T cells from PBMCs. The receptors stem from a man younger than 35 in good health. Some clones in this sample may be carry-over from other donors' samples. CDR3s include the opening cysteine and the closing phenylalanine or tryptophan. Expanded clones get a size class; other rows say once, few or many, or leave the size out.

J: TRBJ1-2
size: .
V: TRBV19
CDR3: CASSSTGTFYGYTF

J: TRBJ2-7
size: .
V: TRBV27
CDR3: CASSLLAGVFYEQYF

J: TRBJ2-6
size: .
V: TRBV11-1
CDR3: CASSRGTLQLSSGANVLTF

J: TRBJ2-7
size: .
V: TRBV5-1
CDR3: CASSLSLLQPTVSSYEQYF

J: TRBJ2-3
size: .
V: TRBV7-3
CDR3: CASSLTSPLAGGPDTQYF

J: TRBJ1-1
size: .
V: TRBV5-1
CDR3: CASSLDSVVNTEAFF

J: TRBJ2-6
size: once
V: TRBV28
CDR3: CASSFMGGSGANVLTF

J: TRBJ2-7
size: .
V: TRBV6-5
CDR3: CASSYGTSGPYEQYF

J: TRBJ1-1
size: .
V: TRBV29-1
CDR3: CSVDRTMNTEAFF

J: TRBJ1-1
size: once
V: TRBV5-1
CDR3: CASSNTAMNTEAFF

J: TRBJ2-2
size: .
V: TRBV5-6
CDR3: CASSGGSTFTGELFF

J: TRBJ2-1
size: .
V: TRBV18
CDR3: CASSPFLAGGGDEQFF

J: TRBJ2-3
size: .
V: TRBV6-5
CDR3: CASSLGQPRTDTQYF

J: TRBJ2-7
size: once
V: TRBV4-2
CDR3: CASSQETSGRVGEQYF

J: TRBJ2-7
size: .
V: TRBV7-9
CDR3: CASTQGDPNTYEQYF

J: TRBJ1-6
size: .
V: TRBV10-2
CDR3: CASRGTGGDSPLHF

J: TRBJ1-1
size: .
V: TRBV27
CDR3: CASSLGARGTEAFF

J: TRBJ1-2
size: .
V: TRBV30
CDR3: CAWRARPNYGYTF

J: TRBJ2-7
size: .
V: TRBV7-9
CDR3: CASSLGRTGVSYEQYF

J: TRBJ2-1
size: few
V: TRBV30
CDR3: CASQTRSYNEQFF

J: TRBJ1-2
size: .
V: TRBV28
CDR3: CASSPGTYGYTF

J: TRBJ2-6
size: .
V: TRBV28
CDR3: CASRTGKTGANVLTF

J: TRBJ1-1
size: .
V: TRBV9
CDR3: CASSPTGQLNTEAFF

J: TRBJ2-7
size: .
V: TRBV28
CDR3: CASSPIGRENEQYF

J: TRBJ1-2
size: few
V: TRBV6-5
CDR3: CASSYYQVGYGYTF

J: TRBJ1-1
size: .
V: TRBV6-5
CDR3: CASRLRTGRNTEAFF

J: TRBJ2-1
size: .
V: TRBV28
CDR3: CASSLRSQGTGEQFF

J: TRBJ2-5
size: .
V: TRBV10-3
CDR3: CAISGIGQEETQYF

J: TRBJ2-6
size: .
V: TRBV4-1
CDR3: CASSQGQARGGANVLTF

J: TRBJ2-4
size: .
V: TRBV4-2
CDR3: CASSQSSQGNANPTKNIQYF

J: TRBJ2-7
size: .
V: TRBV6-1
CDR3: CATQVTSRHEQYF

J: TRBJ2-2
size: .
V: TRBV28
CDR3: CASSFRDGFAGELFF

J: TRBJ2-3
size: .
V: TRBV5-4
CDR3: CASSLSSGANTDTQYF

J: TRBJ1-4
size: .
V: TRBV5-8
CDR3: CASSFSPNEKLFF

J: TRBJ1-2
size: .
V: TRBV27
CDR3: CASSLSWRNYGYTF

J: TRBJ2-7
size: .
V: TRBV9
CDR3: CASSGTSGSTYEQYF

J: TRBJ1-1
size: few
V: TRBV10-3
CDR3: CAIRAQGQGEAFF

J: TRBJ2-1
size: .
V: TRBV13
CDR3: CASSFVWGSSYNEQFF

J: TRBJ1-2
size: .
V: TRBV30
CDR3: CAWRQGPNYGYTF

J: TRBJ2-6
size: .
V: TRBV7-3
CDR3: CASSLGASSGANVLTF

J: TRBJ2-1
size: once
V: TRBV7-3
CDR3: CASSLLPLGPGSYNEQFF

J: TRBJ2-5
size: once
V: TRBV18
CDR3: CASSPTRGETQYF

J: TRBJ2-5
size: .
V: TRBV12-5
CDR3: CASGLTGETQYF

J: TRBJ2-7
size: .
V: TRBV30
CDR3: CAWGTGGYEQYF

J: TRBJ1-5
size: few
V: TRBV6-6
CDR3: CASSYEEGNQPQHF

J: TRBJ1-3
size: .
V: TRBV4-1
CDR3: CASSAKIQRGTIYF

J: TRBJ1-2
size: .
V: TRBV15
CDR3: CATSRGWSQGAGRYGYTF

J: TRBJ1-1
size: .
V: TRBV19
CDR3: CASRGLQGGTEAFF

J: TRBJ2-5
size: .
V: TRBV29-1
CDR3: CSVWAGLGQETQYF

J: TRBJ2-5
size: .
V: TRBV5-6
CDR3: CASSEPGHQETQYF

J: TRBJ2-5
size: .
V: TRBV18
CDR3: CASSPDGETQYF

J: TRBJ2-5
size: .
V: TRBV5-4
CDR3: CASSTDGLAGGLGETQYF

J: TRBJ2-7
size: .
V: TRBV5-1
CDR3: CASRPSSGRAYEQYF

J: TRBJ2-7
size: .
V: TRBV27
CDR3: CASSFTSPFAIRGYEQYF

J: TRBJ2-3
size: .
V: TRBV5-1
CDR3: CASSLEAGGGFTDTQYF